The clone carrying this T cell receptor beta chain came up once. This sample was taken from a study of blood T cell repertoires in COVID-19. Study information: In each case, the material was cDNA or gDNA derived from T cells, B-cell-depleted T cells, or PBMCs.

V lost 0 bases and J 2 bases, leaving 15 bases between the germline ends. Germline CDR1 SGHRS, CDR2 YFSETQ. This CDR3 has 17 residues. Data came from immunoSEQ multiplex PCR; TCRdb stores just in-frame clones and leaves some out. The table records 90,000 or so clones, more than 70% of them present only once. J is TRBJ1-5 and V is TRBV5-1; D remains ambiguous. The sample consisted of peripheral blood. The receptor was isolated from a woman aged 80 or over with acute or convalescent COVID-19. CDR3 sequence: CASSLDPPDQGNQPQHF. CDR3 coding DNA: TGCGCCAGCAGCTTGGACCCCCCCGATCAGGGCAATCAGCCCCAGCATTTT.